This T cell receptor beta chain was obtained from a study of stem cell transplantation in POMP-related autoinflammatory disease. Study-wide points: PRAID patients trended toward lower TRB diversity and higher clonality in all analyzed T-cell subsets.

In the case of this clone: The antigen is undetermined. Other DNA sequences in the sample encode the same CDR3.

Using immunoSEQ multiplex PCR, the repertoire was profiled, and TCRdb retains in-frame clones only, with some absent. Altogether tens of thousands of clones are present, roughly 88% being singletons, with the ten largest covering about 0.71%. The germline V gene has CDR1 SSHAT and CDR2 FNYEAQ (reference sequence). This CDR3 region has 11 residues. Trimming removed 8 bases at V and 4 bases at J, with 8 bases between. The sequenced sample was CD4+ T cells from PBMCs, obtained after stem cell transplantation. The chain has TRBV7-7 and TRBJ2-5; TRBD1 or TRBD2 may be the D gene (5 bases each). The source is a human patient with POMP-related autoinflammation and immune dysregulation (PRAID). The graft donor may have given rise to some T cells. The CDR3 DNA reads TGTGCCAGCGGGGCGGGAGAGACCCAGTACTTC. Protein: CASGAGETQYF.